This T cell receptor beta chain was captured by sequencing in a study of radiation and T cells in renal cell carcinoma. Study at large: Nephrectomy followed 15 Gy stereotactic body radiation by 4 weeks. Whole-study results and caveats: In blood, top tumor clones expanded by 2 weeks, shrinking by 4.

Points on this clone: Its matching antigen is unknown.

Generated by immunoSEQ multiplex PCR, the TCRdb table keeps only in-frame clones and is missing some. Here the sample spans 130,000 or so clones, roughly 85% being singletons. Per germline, CDR1 SGHNT and CDR2 YYREEE (reference sequence). V lost 7 bases to trimming and J lost 2 bases; unmatched junction nucleotides: 12. The CDR3 loop spans 15 amino acids. Time point defined: baseline pretreatment blood. Specified treatment: 15 Gy SBRT to primary tumor, nephrectomy 4 weeks later. Blood was sampled at baseline, 2 weeks and 4 weeks after SBRT. This sequence originates from a woman aged 45-65 years with renal cell carcinoma. Here the sequenced sample was blood, taken from a patient whose treatment included radiotherapy and nephrectomy. This chain links TRBV5-4 with TRBJ2-7, with TRBD1 identical over 7 bases. CDR3 residues: CASENGGDSTYEQYF. The DNA for the CDR3 is TGTGCCAGCGAGAATGGTGGGGACAGTACCTACGAGCAGTACTTC. Full variable domain (outside the CDR3, taken from reference TRBV5-4 and TRBJ2-7): ETGVTQSPTHLIKTRGQQVTLRCSSQSGHNTVSWYQQALGQGPQFIFQYYREEENGRGNFPPRFSGLQFPNYSSELNVNALELDDSALYLCASENGGDSTYEQYFGPGTRLTVT.